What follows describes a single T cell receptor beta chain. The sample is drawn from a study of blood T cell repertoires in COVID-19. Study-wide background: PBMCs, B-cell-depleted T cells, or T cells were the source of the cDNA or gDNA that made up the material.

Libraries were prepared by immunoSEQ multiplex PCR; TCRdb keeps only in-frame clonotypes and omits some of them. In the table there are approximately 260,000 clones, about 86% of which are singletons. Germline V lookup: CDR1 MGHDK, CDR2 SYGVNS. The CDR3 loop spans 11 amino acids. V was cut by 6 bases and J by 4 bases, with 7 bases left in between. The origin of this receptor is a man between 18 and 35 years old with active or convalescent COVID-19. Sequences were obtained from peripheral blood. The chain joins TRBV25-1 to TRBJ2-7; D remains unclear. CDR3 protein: CASRTDYEQYF. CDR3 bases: TGTGCCAGCAGAACAGATTACGAGCAGTACTTC.